The source of this TCR beta chain is a study of T cell clonotyping in hematopoietic cell transplantation. Study-level findings and limits: Recipient TCR diversity dropped after transplant; expanded clonotypes rose from day 30 to 180.

Method: immunoSEQ multiplex PCR; TCRdb's copy keeps in-frame clones and lacks some. The table includes more than 10,000 clones, around 68% detected once. The CDR3 is made up of 11 amino acids. Trimming removed 7 bases from V and 5 bases from J; junction bases left unmatched: 4. Germline values: CDR1 SQVTM, CDR2 ANQGSEA. About this clone: The antigen remains undetermined.

The rearrangement uses TRBV29-1 and TRBJ1-2; 7 bases line up with TRBD1. The receptor comes from a male patient between 55 and 70 years old who had an allogeneic stem cell transplant from an unrelated donor, so the T cells may come from the graft donor. Some clones in this sample may be carry-over from other donors' samples. The input for sequencing was peripheral blood mononuclear cells, taken 180 days after allogeneic stem cell transplant. The CDR3 is CSAGTAYGYTF. The CDR3 DNA reads as TGCAGCGCAGGGACAGCTTATGGCTACACCTTC.